A selection of T cell receptor beta chains follows, all from one sample in a study of OX40 agonist ivuxolimab in advanced cancers. Data came from immunoSEQ multiplex PCR; TCRdb stores just in-frame clones and leaves some out. The sample consists of approximately 52,000 clones, about 88% of them appearing once. The source was CD4+ or CD8+ T cells sorted from blood, collected in a trial of the OX40 agonist ivuxolimab. These receptors originate from an adult with an advanced solid tumor such as melanoma, head and neck, liver or kidney cancer. Each CDR3 is given with its conserved first and last residue. D genes are given only for firm matches. The listing skips clone size in some rows; elsewhere it reads once, few, many or a size class.

d_call | j_call | v_call | clone_size | cdr3_length | cdr3_nt | cdr3_aa
NA | TRBJ1-2 | TRBV4-3 | NA | 17 | TGCGCCAGCAGCCAAGGCGCAGCAAAGGAGACTAACTATGGCTACACCTTC | CASSQGAAKETNYGYTF
NA | TRBJ2-7 | TRBV10-2 | NA | 11 | TGCGCCAGCAGTGTTGGATACGAGCAGTACTTC | CASSVGYEQYF
NA | TRBJ2-3 | TRBV10-3 | NA | 14 | TGTGCCATCAGTGAGTCGAGACAAACAGATACGCAGTATTTT | CAISESRQTDTQYF
TRBD2 | TRBJ2-3 | TRBV7-2 | NA | 18 | TGTGCCAGCAGCGACTATCGGGGGGGCCCCCCTAGCACAGATACGCAGTATTTT | CASSDYRGGPPSTDTQYF
TRBD2 | TRBJ2-7 | TRBV6-6 | once | 12 | TGTGCTGCCGGGACTAGCGGGAAGAAGCAGTACTTC | CAAGTSGKKQYF
TRBD2 | TRBJ2-7 | TRBV7-2 | NA | 14 | TGTGCCAGCAGCTCACCTTCGGGGGGCTACGAGCAGTACTTC | CASSSPSGGYEQYF
TRBD2 | TRBJ2-5 | TRBV2 | NA | 13 | TGTGCCAGCAGGGGACTAGCGGGTGAGACCCAGTACTTC | CASRGLAGETQYF
NA | TRBJ2-2 | TRBV5-1 | NA | 13 | TGCGCCAGCAGCTCACTTCGGACCGGGGAGCTGTTTTTT | CASSSLRTGELFF
TRBD2 | TRBJ2-2 | TRBV6-4 | NA | 18 | TGTGCCAGCAGTCGCGCGGGACTAGCGGGAGGTCGTACGAGGGAGCTGTTTTTT | CASSRAGLAGGRTRELFF
TRBD2 | TRBJ2-7 | TRBV2 | NA | 13 | TGTGCCAGCACGGGCGGGGGAACCTCCGAGCAGTACTTC | CASTGGGTSEQYF
TRBD1 | TRBJ2-3 | TRBV7-2 | NA | 14 | TGTGCCAGCAGCATACAGGGGGCAGGAGATACGCAGTATTTT | CASSIQGAGDTQYF
TRBD1 | TRBJ2-1 | TRBV11-2 | once | 14 | TGTGCCAACCCGGACAGGTTTTACTACAATGAGCAGTTCTTC | CANPDRFYYNEQFF
NA | TRBJ1-2 | TRBV14 | large | 12 | TGTGCCAGCAGCCAAGACAGGGCCCGAAACACCTTC | CASSQDRARNTF
TRBD1 | TRBJ1-3 | TRBV18 | once | 17 | TGTGCCAGCTCACCGCTACGGTCAGGGACAGGAGGAAACACCATATATTTT | CASSPLRSGTGGNTIYF
TRBD2 | TRBJ2-3 | TRBV10-3 | NA | 13 | TGTGCCATCGCTAGCGGGGGTGGAGATACGCAGTATTTT | CAIASGGGDTQYF
TRBD2 | TRBJ2-3 | TRBV5-1 | NA | 17 | TGCGCCAGCAGCGCGTGGACTAGCGGGGGGTCCACAGATACGCAGTATTTT | CASSAWTSGGSTDTQYF
NA | TRBJ1-6 | TRBV7-2 | NA | 17 | TGTGCCAGCAGCCCCAGCCCCTACCGACGGAGTAATTCACCCCTCCACTTT | CASSPSPYRRSNSPLHF
NA | TRBJ2-1 | TRBV6-5 | NA | 14 | TGTGCCAGCAGGAGACCACTAGGGCCCAATGAGCAGTTCTTC | CASRRPLGPNEQFF
NA | TRBJ1-4 | TRBV27 | NA | 14 | TGTGCCAGCAGAGCACGGGGCGTTAATGAAAAACTGTTTTTT | CASRARGVNEKLFF
NA | TRBJ1-2 | TRBV10-2 | NA | 12 | TGCGCCAGCAGTGAGAACGGCTATGGCTACACCTTC | CASSENGYGYTF
NA | TRBJ1-2 | TRBV4-3 | NA | 15 | TGCGCCAGCAGCACCCGCACGGGGGGTAACTATGGCTACACCTTC | CASSTRTGGNYGYTF
TRBD2 | TRBJ2-5 | TRBV5-1 | NA | 15 | TGCGCCAGCAGCTTTCTAGCGGGGGGGGAAGAGACCCAGTACTTC | CASSFLAGGEETQYF
NA | TRBJ1-1 | TRBV6-6 | NA | 13 | TGTGCCAGCAGTGCCCGTTGGGACACTGAAGCTTTCTTT | CASSARWDTEAFF
NA | TRBJ1-3 | TRBV9 | NA | 12 | TGTGCCAGCAGCGCTTCTGGAAACACCATATATTTT | CASSASGNTIYF
NA | TRBJ1-4 | TRBV9 | NA | 16 | TGTGCCAGCAGCGTAGGGCATGGAGGAGGTAATGAAAAACTGTTTTTT | CASSVGHGGGNEKLFF
NA | TRBJ2-3 | TRBV6-1 | NA | 14 | TGTGCCAGCAGTGACAGGACGACCCGCGATACGCAGTATTTT | CASSDRTTRDTQYF
NA | TRBJ1-3 | TRBV5-5 | NA | 14 | TGTGCCAGCAGCCCCGCAGGGCTTAGAAACACCATATATTTT | CASSPAGLRNTIYF
NA | TRBJ1-1 | TRBV10-3 | NA | 14 | TGTGCCATCAGTGAGGACAGACCCGAACCTGAAGCTTTCTTT | CAISEDRPEPEAFF
TRBD2 | TRBJ2-1 | TRBV5-1 | NA | 15 | TGCGCCAGCAGCCGTAGCGGGAGGGAAAAACATGAGCAGTTCTTC | CASSRSGREKHEQFF